This T cell receptor beta chain was captured by sequencing in a study of blood T cell repertoires in COVID-19. Study background: Sites across the United States, Italy and Spain contributed samples from acute and convalescent COVID-19.

Authors' analysis steps: By means of reference gene primer amplification, nucleated cell counts were estimated. Measured with immunoSEQ multiplex PCR; TCRdb has only the in-frame clones, and not every one. V and J calls and clone size come straight from that table; D and trimming were deduced from the DNA. The profile shows fewer than 500,000 clones, roughly 87% of them singletons. There are 14 residues in the CDR3. Per the germline V gene, CDR1 is SNHLY and CDR2 is FYNNEI. V shed 6 bases and J shed 1 base, with 12 bases lying between them. Sequencing input: PBMCs or T cells enriched from blood (not recorded which). The receptor's source is a woman under 30 who had recovered from COVID-19. The chain uses TRBV2 and TRBJ1-1; possibly TRBD1 for D (6 bases). For the CDR3, the DNA is TGTGCCAGCAGGGTGGACAGTCCGAACACTGAAGCTTTCTTT. This codes for CASRVDSPNTEAFF.